Listed here are 18 T cell receptor beta chains from one sample, sequenced in a study of T cell responses to AZD1222 COVID-19 vaccine. Only in-frame clones appear in the TCRdb table, and some are missing; sequencing was by immunoSEQ multiplex PCR. This table has roughly 120,000 clones, over 75% appearing once. Specimen: peripheral blood, collected on day 0 of AZD1222 vaccination. The receptors originated from an adult in good health.

V gene TRBV28 combines with J gene TRBJ1-2; no definite D call. The V gene's germline CDR1 is MDHEN and CDR2 SYDVKM. V dropped 1 base and J dropped 8 bases, with 17 bases sitting between them. This CDR3 spans 15 amino acids. DNA of the CDR3: TGTGCCAGCAGTTTATCCCGGGAACTTTCAGACGGCTACACCTTC. This encodes CASSLSRELSDGYTF.

The chain has TRBV7-2 and TRBJ2-7; 9 nucleotides match TRBD2. V dropped 0 bases and J dropped 2; count of bases not matched to a gene: 8. Germline assignment: CDR1 SGHTA and CDR2 FQGNSA. This CDR3 spans 17 amino acids. This CDR3 is CASSLASTSGGTYEQYF. Written as DNA, the CDR3 is TGTGCCAGCAGCTTAGCGTCGACAAGCGGGGGGACCTACGAGCAGTACTTC.

The rearrangement uses TRBV6-1 and TRBJ2-2; D gene uncertain. Between the trimmed V and J ends, which lost 2 bases and 5 bases, there was a span of 15 bases. The CDR3 sequence is 16 residues long. Looked up from germline, CDR1 is MNHNS and CDR2 is SASEGT. CDR3 protein: CASSELVFSPTGELFF. In DNA, the CDR3 is TGTGCCAGCAGTGAATTGGTGTTTAGTCCAACCGGGGAGCTGTTTTTT.

This clone showed up just once. CDR3 DNA: TGTGCCAGCAAGTTGAGAAACAGTCGTAACTATGGCTACACCTTC. This gives the protein CASKLRNSRNYGYTF. This chain joins TRBV2 and TRBJ1-2, with no clear D. V shed 7 bases and J shed 1 base, with 16 bases lying between them. CDR3 size: 15 residues. Germline lookup yields CDR1 SNHLY and CDR2 FYNNEI.

The V and J genes are TRBV19 and TRBJ1-2; D is perhaps TRBD1 (5 bases). Germline values: CDR1 LNHDA, CDR2 SQIVND (reference sequence). The CDR3 loop spans 13 amino acids. Trimming removed 7 bases from V and 4 bases from J, with 13 bases in between. DNA of the CDR3: TGTGCCAGTACTGTGACAGAGCTCTATGGCTACACCTTC. Translation gives CASTVTELYGYTF.

The chain links TRBV12-3 or TRBV12-4 to TRBJ1-4; D might be TRBD1 (5 bases). V was shortened by 6 bases and J by 10 bases, with 15 bases between the two germline ends. This CDR3 comprises 13 residues. The CDR3 coding sequence is TGTGCCAGCAGCATTGGGGCGGGGGGAAAACTGTTTTTT. Amino acids: CASSIGAGGKLFF.

The chain links TRBV30 to TRBJ2-5, with 11 bases identical to TRBD2. The CDR3 covers 16 residues. CDR1 GTSNPN and CDR2 SVGIG come from the germline V gene (reference sequence). The J segment lost 7 bases and the V segment lost 4 bases, leaving 14 bases of the junction unmatched. The CDR3 sequence is CAWTLPTSGAAGTQYF. The CDR3 DNA reads as TGTGCCTGGACCCTGCCGACTAGCGGGGCCGCCGGGACCCAGTACTTC.

This chain joins TRBV7-9 and TRBJ1-6; tentatively, D is TRBD1 (5 bases). V was pared by 7 bases and J by 9 bases, with 16 bases between. CDR3 length: 14 residues. Germline CDR1 and CDR2: SEHNR and FQNEAQ (reference sequence). The CDR3 DNA follows: TGTGCCAGCACCGGACGAGGGGTGGGTTCACCCCTCCACTTT. Its translation is CASTGRGVGSPLHF.

The chain combines TRBV5-4 with TRBJ2-7; TRBD1 matches at 7 bases. The J segment lost 3 bases and the V segment lost 0 bases, leaving 6 bases of the junction unmatched. The length of the CDR3 is 15 residues. Germline CDR1 is SGHNT and CDR2 is YYREEE (reference sequence). CDR3 sequence (DNA): TGTGCCAGCAGCTTGGCCGGGACAGCCGTCTACGAGCAGTACTTC. This encodes CASSLAGTAVYEQYF. The entire variable domain, with the rest obtained from reference TRBV5-4 and TRBJ2-7, is as follows: ETGVTQSPTHLIKTRGQQVTLRCSSQSGHNTVSWYQQALGQGPQFIFQYYREEENGRGNFPPRFSGLQFPNYSSELNVNALELDDSALYLCASSLAGTAVYEQYFGPGTRLTVT.

This chain connects TRBV12-3 or TRBV12-4 to TRBJ2-5, with no clear D. CDR3 length: 11 amino acids. Trimming stripped 5 bases from V and 1 base from J, with 2 bases between. The CDR3 loop reads CASSRQETQYF. As DNA, the CDR3 is TGTGCCAGCAGTCGCCAAGAGACCCAGTACTTC.

The chain combines TRBV5-1 with TRBJ1-6, with D unresolved. The CDR3 contains 17 residues. Trimming stripped 3 bases from V and 0 bases from J, with 13 bases between. CDR1 is SGHRS and CDR2 is YFSETQ in the germline V gene. This CDR3 reads CASSSSPSGSYNSPLHF. CDR3 bases: TGCGCCAGCAGCTCATCGCCTTCGGGCTCCTATAATTCACCCCTCCACTTT.

The chain uses TRBV5-1 and TRBJ2-7; TRBD1 matches 9 bases. The length of the CDR3 is 14 residues. CDR1 SGHRS and CDR2 YFSETQ come from the germline V gene. With 4 bases clipped from V and 6 bases from J, the junction kept 8 bases outside the gene matches. The CDR3 is CASSPRTGVGEQYF. CDR3 sequence (DNA): TGCGCCAGCAGCCCAAGGACAGGGGTTGGCGAGCAGTACTTC. Together with reference TRBV5-1 and TRBJ2-7, the CDR3 gives the full variable domain: KAGVTQTPRYLIKTRGQQVTLSCSPISGHRSVSWYQQTPGQGLQFLFEYFSETQRNKGNFPGRFSGRQFSNSRSEMNVSTLELGDSALYLCASSPRTGVGEQYFGPGTRLTVT.

The chain employs TRBV19 and TRBJ1-6; 8 bases agree with TRBD1. The CDR3 has 14 amino acids. The V gene's germline CDR1 is LNHDA and CDR2 SQIVND (reference sequence). V lost 4 bases, J lost 8 bases, and 4 bases stayed unmatched. The CDR3, as DNA: TGTGCCAGTAGTACACAGGGGGGACATTCACCCCTCCACTTT. Translating it yields CASSTQGGHSPLHF.

This chain links TRBV7-8 with TRBJ1-6; 9 nucleotides match TRBD1. The CDR3 length is 13 residues. Losses at the gene ends were 3 bases for V and 10 bases for J; bases not matched to a gene: 1. Germline V gene lookup returns CDR1 SGHVS and CDR2 FQNEAQ. The CDR3 bases are TGTGCCAGCAGCTTGGACAGGGGATCACCCCTCCACTTT. It codes for CASSLDRGSPLHF. Looking up the rest from reference TRBV7-8 and TRBJ1-6 gives the full variable domain: GAGVSQSPRYKVAKRGQDVALRCDPISGHVSLFWYQQALGQGPEFLTYFQNEAQLDKSGLPSDRFFAERPEGSVSTLKIQRTQQEDSAVYLCASSLDRGSPLHFGNGTRLTVT.

V gene TRBV7-2 combines with J gene TRBJ2-3; D remains ambiguous. The CDR3 is 11 amino acids. Germline CDR1 reads SGHTA; CDR2 reads FQGNSA. V was cut by 3 bases and J by 7 bases, with 5 bases left in between. The CDR3 sequence: CASSFSYTQYF. Here the CDR3 DNA reads TGTGCCAGCAGCTTCTCTTATACGCAGTATTTT.

This chain joins TRBV27 and TRBJ2-7, with D uncertain. The CDR3 consists of 13 residues. CDR1 MNHEY and CDR2 SMNVEV come from the germline V gene (reference sequence). V was shortened by 4 bases and J by 3 bases, with 10 bases between the two germline ends. CDR3 region: CASSSDQFYEQYF. The CDR3 coding sequence is TGTGCCAGCAGTTCGGACCAATTCTACGAGCAGTACTTC.

The chain employs TRBV5-1 and TRBJ2-5; weak D call: TRBD2 (7 bases). V was pared by 3 bases and J by 5 bases, with 17 bases between. Germline V gene sequence: CDR1 SGHRS, CDR2 YFSETQ. This CDR3 region has 15 residues. The CDR3: CASSSSRGGVETQYF. For the CDR3, the DNA is TGCGCCAGCAGCTCGTCGAGGGGGGGCGTCGAGACCCAGTACTTC.

The chain is built from TRBV10-3 and TRBJ1-2, with 8 bases identical to TRBD1. Germline trimming cut 10 bases from V and 7 bases from J; bases unmatched to any gene: 5. This CDR3 contains 11 residues. Germline V gives CDR1 ENHRY, CDR2 SYGVKD. CDR3 sequence: CATGQGIGYTF. DNA for the CDR3: TGTGCCACTGGACAGGGAATTGGCTACACCTTC.